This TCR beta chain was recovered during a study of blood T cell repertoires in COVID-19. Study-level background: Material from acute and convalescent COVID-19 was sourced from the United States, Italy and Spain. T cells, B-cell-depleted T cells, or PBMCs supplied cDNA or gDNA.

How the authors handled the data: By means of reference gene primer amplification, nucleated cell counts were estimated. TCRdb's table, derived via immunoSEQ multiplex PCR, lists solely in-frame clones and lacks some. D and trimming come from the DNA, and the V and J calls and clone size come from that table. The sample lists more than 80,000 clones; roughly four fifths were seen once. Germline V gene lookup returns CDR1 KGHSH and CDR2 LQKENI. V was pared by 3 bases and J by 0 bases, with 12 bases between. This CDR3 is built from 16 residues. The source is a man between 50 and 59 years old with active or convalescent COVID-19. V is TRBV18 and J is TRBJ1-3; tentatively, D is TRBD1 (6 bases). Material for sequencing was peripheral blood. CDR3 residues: CASSPDRLISGNTIYF. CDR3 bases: TGTGCCAGCTCACCGGACAGACTAATCTCTGGAAACACCATATATTTT.